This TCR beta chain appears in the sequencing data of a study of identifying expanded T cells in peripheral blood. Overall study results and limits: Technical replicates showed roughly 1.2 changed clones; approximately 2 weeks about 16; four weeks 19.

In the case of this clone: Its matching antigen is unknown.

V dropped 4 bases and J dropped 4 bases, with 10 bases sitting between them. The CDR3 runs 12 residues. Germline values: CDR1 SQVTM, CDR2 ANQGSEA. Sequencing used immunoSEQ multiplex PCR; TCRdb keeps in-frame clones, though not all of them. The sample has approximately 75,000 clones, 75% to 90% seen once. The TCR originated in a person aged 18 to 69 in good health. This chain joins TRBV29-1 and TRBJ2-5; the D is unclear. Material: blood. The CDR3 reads CSVVKGGETQYF. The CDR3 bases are TGCAGCGTTGTTAAGGGTGGAGAGACCCAGTACTTC.